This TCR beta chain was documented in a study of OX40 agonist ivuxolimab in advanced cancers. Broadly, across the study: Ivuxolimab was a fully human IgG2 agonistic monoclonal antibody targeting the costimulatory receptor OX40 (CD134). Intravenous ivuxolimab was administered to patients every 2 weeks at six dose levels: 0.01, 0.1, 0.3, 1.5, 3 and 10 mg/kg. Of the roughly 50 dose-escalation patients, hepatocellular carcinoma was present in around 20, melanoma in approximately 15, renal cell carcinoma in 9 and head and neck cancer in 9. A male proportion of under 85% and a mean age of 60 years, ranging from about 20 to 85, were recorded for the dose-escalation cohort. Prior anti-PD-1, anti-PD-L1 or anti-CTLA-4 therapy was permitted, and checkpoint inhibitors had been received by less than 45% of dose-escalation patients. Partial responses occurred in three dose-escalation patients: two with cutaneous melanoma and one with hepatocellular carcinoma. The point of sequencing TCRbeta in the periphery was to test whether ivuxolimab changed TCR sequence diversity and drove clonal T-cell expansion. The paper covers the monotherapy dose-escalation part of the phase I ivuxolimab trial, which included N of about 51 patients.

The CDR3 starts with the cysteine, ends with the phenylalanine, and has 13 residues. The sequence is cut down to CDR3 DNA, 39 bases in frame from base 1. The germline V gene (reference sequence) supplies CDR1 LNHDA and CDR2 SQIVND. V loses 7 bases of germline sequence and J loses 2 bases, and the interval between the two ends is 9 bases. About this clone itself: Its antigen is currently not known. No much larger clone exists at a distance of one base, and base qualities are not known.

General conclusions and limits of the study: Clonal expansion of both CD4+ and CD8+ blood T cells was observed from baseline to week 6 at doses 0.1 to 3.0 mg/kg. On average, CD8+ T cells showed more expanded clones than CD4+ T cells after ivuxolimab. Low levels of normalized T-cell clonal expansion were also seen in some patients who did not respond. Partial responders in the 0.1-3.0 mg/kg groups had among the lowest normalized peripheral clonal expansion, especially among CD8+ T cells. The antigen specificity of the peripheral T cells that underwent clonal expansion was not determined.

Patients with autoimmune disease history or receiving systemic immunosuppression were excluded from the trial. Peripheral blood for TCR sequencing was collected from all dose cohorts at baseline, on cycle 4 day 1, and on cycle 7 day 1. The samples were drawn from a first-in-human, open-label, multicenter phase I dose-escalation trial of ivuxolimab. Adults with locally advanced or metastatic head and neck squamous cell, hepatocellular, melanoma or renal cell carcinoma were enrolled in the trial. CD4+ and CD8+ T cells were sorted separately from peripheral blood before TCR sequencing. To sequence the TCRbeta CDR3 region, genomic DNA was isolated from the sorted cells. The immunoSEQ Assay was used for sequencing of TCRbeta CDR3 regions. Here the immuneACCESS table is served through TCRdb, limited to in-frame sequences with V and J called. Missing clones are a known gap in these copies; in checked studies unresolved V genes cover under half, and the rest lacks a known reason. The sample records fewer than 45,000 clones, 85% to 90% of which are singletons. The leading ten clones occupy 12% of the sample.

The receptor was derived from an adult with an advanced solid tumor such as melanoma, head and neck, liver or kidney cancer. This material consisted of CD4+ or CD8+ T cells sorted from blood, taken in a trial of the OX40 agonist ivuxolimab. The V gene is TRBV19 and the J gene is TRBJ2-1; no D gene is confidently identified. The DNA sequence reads TGTGCCAGTAAGAATGAGCCCTACAATGAGCAGTTCTTC. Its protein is CASKNEPYNEQFF.